The next 23 T cell receptor beta chains were all read from a single sample in a study of T cells in localized non-small cell lung cancer. Produced via immunoSEQ multiplex PCR; TCRdb's table is partial and in-frame only. The table records tens of thousands of clones, roughly 87% of them present only once. The material sequenced was peripheral blood, taken before any cancer treatment. The receptor set was obtained from a male donor aged 60 or over with stage I squamous cell lung carcinoma.

The rearrangement links TRBV27 to TRBJ2-2, with a possible D match to TRBD2 (5 bases). V lost 5 bases to trimming and J lost 5 bases, with 12 bases between them. Germline V gives CDR1 MNHEY, CDR2 SMNVEV (reference sequence). This CDR3 is 14 amino acids long. The CDR3 DNA follows: TGTGCCAGCAGTCGGACTGTGAAAACCGGGGAGCTGTTTTTT. It encodes CASSRTVKTGELFF.

This chain's CDR3 is CASSPRVAYGYTF. CDR3 DNA sequence: TGTGCCAGCAGCCCTAGGGTGGCTTATGGCTACACCTTC. The rearrangement uses TRBV6-5 and TRBJ1-2; D is unclear. In germline, CDR1 is MNHEY, CDR2 SVGAGI. This CDR3 has 13 residues. Trimming took off 6 bases at V and 5 bases at J, with 13 bases between the two ends.

This chain's CDR3 is CASSLLAGSTDTQYF. The CDR3 coding sequence is TGTGCCAGCAGCTTACTAGCGGGTTCCACAGATACGCAGTATTTT. The chain joins TRBV7-9 to TRBJ2-3; TRBD2 agrees at 8 bases. The CDR3 is 15 residues long. V was pared by 2 bases and J by 2 bases, with 3 bases of the junction left unmatched. Per the germline V gene, CDR1 is SEHNR and CDR2 is FQNEAQ (reference sequence). Full variable domain (rest looked up from reference TRBV7-9 and TRBJ2-3): DTGVSQNPRHKITKRGQNVTFRCDPISEHNRLYWYRQTLGQGPEFLTYFQNEAQLEKSRLLSDRFSAERPKGSFSTLEIQRTEQGDSAMYLCASSLLAGSTDTQYFGPGTRLTVL.

The chain carries TRBV6-5 and TRBJ2-7; D is ambiguous. The V and J ends lost 6 bases and 7 bases respectively, with 16 bases between them. Per the germline V gene, CDR1 is MNHEY and CDR2 is SVGAGI. This CDR3 is 13 amino acids long. The CDR3 spells CASSQSWVREQYF. CDR3 DNA sequence: TGTGCCAGCAGCCAGAGTTGGGTGAGGGAGCAGTACTTC.

The genes are TRBV5-4 and TRBJ1-4; D uncertain. The CDR3 runs 15 residues. Germline CDR1 and CDR2: SGHNT and YYREEE (reference sequence). V lost 5 bases and J lost 0, with 11 bases in between. The chain's CDR3 is CASSFSVATNEKLFF. The CDR3, as DNA: TGTGCCAGCAGTTTCTCAGTTGCAACTAATGAAAAACTGTTTTTT. The full variable domain, in which reference TRBV5-4 and TRBJ1-4 provide the parts outside the CDR3, is ETGVTQSPTHLIKTRGQQVTLRCSSQSGHNTVSWYQQALGQGPQFIFQYYREEENGRGNFPPRFSGLQFPNYSSELNVNALELDDSALYLCASSFSVATNEKLFFGSGTQLSVL.

This rearrangement joins TRBV6-4 to TRBJ2-5; D is ambiguous. The CDR3 is made up of 15 amino acids. Germline lookup yields CDR1 MRHNA and CDR2 SNTAGT. The V end lost 1 base, the J end lost 2 bases, and 11 bases lay between the germline ends. The DNA for the CDR3 is TGTGCCAGCAGTGACTGCGGCCCTTCACAAGAGACCCAGTACTTC. It specifies CASSDCGPSQETQYF.

The chain joins TRBV6-1 to TRBJ2-7, with TRBD1 identical over 7 bases. V was pared by 6 bases and J by 4 bases, with 6 bases of the junction left unmatched. This CDR3 comprises 13 residues. Germline CDR1 and CDR2: MNHNS and SASEGT. Written as DNA, the CDR3 is TGTGCCAGCAGCGGACAGGTTTCGTACGAGCAGTACTTC. It specifies CASSGQVSYEQYF.

The V gene is TRBV25-1, the J gene TRBJ1-5; possible D gene TRBD1, 5 bases. Germline V gives CDR1 MGHDK, CDR2 SYGVNS. The V and J ends lost 5 bases and 7 bases respectively, with 18 bases between them. CDR3 length equals 15 residues. The CDR3 loop is CASSSEGQAGQPQHF. DNA of the CDR3: TGTGCCAGCAGTTCTGAAGGGCAGGCAGGGCAGCCCCAGCATTTT.

This clone has just a few counts. The V gene is TRBV29-1, the J gene TRBJ2-2; D may be TRBD1 (6 bases). CDR1 and CDR2 (germline): SQVTM, ANQGSEA. The CDR3 is made up of 15 amino acids. V lost 2 bases and J 1 base, leaving 11 bases between the germline ends. As DNA, the CDR3 is TGCAGCGTTGAAACCGGACAGCAGAACACCGGGGAGCTGTTTTTT. Protein sequence: CSVETGQQNTGELFF.

The chain is built from TRBV4-1 and TRBJ2-1, with 8 bases aligning to TRBD2. This CDR3 has 15 amino acids. CDR1 is MGHRA and CDR2 is YSYEKL in the germline V gene. The V segment lost 8 bases and the J segment 0 bases; nucleotides outside the gene matches: 6. CDR3 protein: CASREGLSSYNEQFF. In DNA, the CDR3 is TGCGCCAGCCGGGAGGGCCTGAGCTCCTACAATGAGCAGTTCTTC.

There are a few counts of this clone. The chain couples TRBV6-1 to TRBJ2-7; D perhaps matches TRBD2 (5 bases). Trimming pared 7 bases from V and 0 bases from J, leaving 13 bases between. This CDR3 region has 14 residues. In germline, CDR1 is MNHNS, CDR2 SASEGT. The CDR3 region is CASKRQASSYEQYF. In nucleotides, the CDR3 is TGTGCCAGCAAGCGGCAGGCGAGCTCCTACGAGCAGTACTTC.

The chain combines TRBV19 with TRBJ2-2; a possible D gene is TRBD2 (6 bases). The CDR3 has 15 amino acids. Trimming removed 6 bases from V and 6 bases from J, with 17 bases in between. Germline CDR1 reads LNHDA; CDR2 reads SQIVND (reference sequence). In DNA form, the CDR3 reads TGTGCCAGTAGCCCCGGGGGATCCGTGCCCGGGGAGCTGTTTTTT. It is translated as CASSPGGSVPGELFF. Full variable domain (missing parts from reference TRBV19 and TRBJ2-2): DGGITQSPKYLFRKEGQNVTLSCEQNLNHDAMYWYRQDPGQGLRLIYYSQIVNDFQKGDIAEGYSVSREKKESFPLTVTSAQKNPTAFYLCASSPGGSVPGELFFGEGSRLTVL.

The chain couples TRBV6-1 to TRBJ1-5; a weak D match, TRBD1 (6 bases). Trimming stripped 1 base from V and 3 bases from J, with 13 bases between. This CDR3 region has 16 residues. In germline, CDR1 is MNHNS, CDR2 SASEGT. CDR3 amino acids: CASSEDRTANNQPQHF. In DNA, the CDR3 is TGTGCCAGCAGTGAAGACCGGACAGCCAACAATCAGCCCCAGCATTTT.

The J gene is TRBJ1-3, the V gene TRBV19, with 8 bases lining up with TRBD1. CDR3 length: 15 amino acids. Germline CDR1 and CDR2: LNHDA and SQIVND (reference sequence). J lost 3 bases, V lost 2 bases, and 3 bases had no gene match. CDR3 in amino acids: CASSIQGALGNTIYF. In nucleotides, the CDR3 is TGTGCCAGTAGTATACAGGGGGCGCTTGGAAACACCATATATTTT.

The chain joins TRBV4-3 to TRBJ1-6, with D perhaps TRBD1 (5 bases). The CDR3 has 16 amino acids. Trimming took 0 bases from V and 6 from J, leaving 12 bases between them. Per the germline V gene, CDR1 is LGHNA and CDR2 is YSLEER. CDR3 loop: CASSQDLGAPNSPLHF. As DNA, the CDR3 is TGCGCCAGCAGCCAAGATCTCGGGGCACCTAATTCACCCCTCCACTTT.

The chain employs TRBV6-1 and TRBJ2-3; 8 bases agree with TRBD2. The length of the CDR3 is 13 residues. Per germline, CDR1 MNHNS and CDR2 SASEGT. The J segment lost 4 bases and the V segment lost 5 bases, leaving 2 bases of the junction unmatched. DNA of the CDR3: TGTGCCAGCAGTCGGGGGGGCCCAGATACGCAGTATTTT. It yields the protein CASSRGGPDTQYF.

This chain uses TRBV5-4 with TRBJ1-4, with D unclear. The germline CDR1 and CDR2 sequences are SGHNT and YYREEE (reference sequence). The V gene lost 1 base and the J gene lost 6 bases, with 10 bases spanning the gap. This CDR3 has 14 residues. The DNA of the CDR3 is TGTGCCAGCAGCTTGCGGCGGGCATATGAAAAACTGTTTTTT. Translation gives CASSLRRAYEKLFF.

This clone was observed once. The V and J genes are TRBV6-1 and TRBJ2-1, with D tentatively TRBD2 (5 bases). The CDR3 runs to 17 residues. Germline CDR1 MNHNS, CDR2 SASEGT. Trimming removed 1 base from V and 2 bases from J, with 15 bases in between. The CDR3: CASSEDPRRTTYNEQFF. The CDR3, as DNA: TGTGCCAGCAGTGAAGATCCCCGGAGGACGACCTACAATGAGCAGTTCTTC.

The CDR3 coding sequence is TGTGCCAGTTCCCAGGGTCTAGCGGGGGCCACCTACGAGCAGTACTTC. Translated: CASSQGLAGATYEQYF. J is TRBJ2-7 and V is TRBV5-4, with TRBD2 matching 10 bases. The CDR3 runs 16 residues. In germline, CDR1 is SGHNT, CDR2 YYREEE (reference sequence). V dropped 8 bases and J dropped 2; count of bases not matched to a gene: 13.

This chain joins TRBV4-1 and TRBJ1-2, with D perhaps matching TRBD1 (6 bases). The ends were cut back, 4 bases at V and 8 bases at J, with 17 bases in the middle. The CDR3 sequence is 14 residues long. Germline CDR1 is MGHRA and CDR2 is YSYEKL. The CDR3 DNA is TGCGCCAGCAGCCGGGGAGCAGGGGAGCGGGGCTACACCTTC. Translation: CASSRGAGERGYTF.

By share, this clone counts as medium-sized (0.01 to 0.1%). The V gene is TRBV20-1, the J gene TRBJ1-1; no clear D. The CDR3 runs to 11 residues. V was shortened by 0 bases and J by 7 bases, with 6 bases between the two germline ends. CDR1 DFQATT and CDR2 SNEGSKA come from the germline V gene (reference sequence). The CDR3 region has the DNA TGCAGTGCTAGAGAAGGGATTGAAGCTTTCTTT. It encodes CSAREGIEAFF.

This chain connects TRBV14 to TRBJ1-2, with a possible D match to TRBD1 (5 bases). The CDR3 has 12 amino acids. CDR1 SGHDN and CDR2 FVKESK come from the germline V gene. The ends were cut back, 3 bases at V and 8 bases at J, with 10 bases in the middle. DNA of the CDR3: TGTGCCAGCAGCCACTATGGACAAGGCTACACCTTC. Its protein is CASSHYGQGYTF. Together with reference TRBV14 and TRBJ1-2, the CDR3 gives the full variable domain: EAGVTQFPSHSVIEKGQTVTLRCDPISGHDNLYWYRRVMGKEIKFLLHFVKESKQDESGMPNNRFLAERTGGTYSTLKVQPAELEDSGVYFCASSHYGQGYTFGSGTRLTVV.

The genes are TRBV27 and TRBJ2-6, with D hard to call. The CDR3 runs 18 residues. V was trimmed by 5 bases and J by 5 bases, leaving 22 bases between them. Per the germline V gene, CDR1 is MNHEY and CDR2 is SMNVEV (reference sequence). The CDR3 DNA reads TGTGCCAGCAGTAGAATAGGCTGGCTACAAAGTCGGGCCAACGTCCTGACTTTC. Translating gives CASSRIGWLQSRANVLTF.